The source of this TCR beta chain is a study of T-cell memory formation after mild COVID-19. General study points: A second wave expanding day 15 to 37 was CD4+-biased; contracting clones were balanced. CD4+ contracting clones were mainly CM and EM; CD8+ ones, EMRA.

5'RACE with constant-segment primers built TCRalpha and TCRbeta cDNA libraries with UMIs. MiXCR, applied by TCRdb to the 5' RACE reads, yields one record per CDR3 protein. The sample includes about 430,000 distinct CDR3 sequences, roughly 18% seen only once; the top ten take under 25%. On this clonotype itself: Its specificity is not known.

Trimming cost V 3 bases and J 4 bases; bases outside gene matches: 12. This CDR3 has 17 residues. The clonotype comes from a man aged 18 to 35 who had mild COVID-19 (a few samples of this study predate the infection). Cell type and time point are not known. Sequencing input: PBMCs or a T cell subset sorted from them (not recorded which). The genes are TRBV23-1 and TRBJ2-5; 9 nucleotides agree with TRBD1. TRBV23-1 is an ORF for which the function is uncertain. The chain's CDR3 is CASSHPPTGGALETQYF. As DNA, the CDR3 is TGCGCCAGCAGTCACCCCCCTACAGGGGGCGCTTTAGAGACCCAGTACTTC.